A selection of T cell receptor beta chains follows, all from one sample in a study of cytomegalovirus exposure and HLA in healthy donors. TCRdb keeps only in-frame clones here, not all; method: immunoSEQ multiplex PCR. Of about 130,000 clones listed, roughly 70% are singletons. Sequencing was carried out using PBMCs. These receptors all come from a man between 40 and 49 years old in good health and CMV-seropositive. The CDR3 runs from the conserved cysteine through the conserved F or W. The D gene is left open where the match is weak.

D	J	V	CDR3
TRBD1	TRBJ2-2	TRBV28	CASSLSGTGPGELFF
NA	TRBJ2-3	TRBV9	CASGASGRTTDTQYF
NA	TRBJ2-5	TRBV30	CALGYGGQETQYF
NA	TRBJ1-2	TRBV19	CASNRVDYGYTF
NA	TRBJ1-5	TRBV27	CASSLSSGVGNQPQHF
NA	TRBJ1-4	TRBV5-5	CASSYTTTLLTSNEKLFF
TRBD2	TRBJ2-7	TRBV18	CASSLGSGAEEQYF
NA	TRBJ1-1	TRBV25-1	CATRQMNTEAFF
TRBD1	TRBJ2-7	TRBV11-3	CASSLQTGGGEQYF
NA	TRBJ1-2	TRBV5-1	CASSPPEGGGNYGYTF
TRBD1	TRBJ1-2	TRBV28	CASRPSGTGGRDTF
NA	TRBJ2-1	TRBV6-1	CASSEARGRIGQFF
TRBD2	TRBJ2-1	TRBV9	CASSVGSGRGNEQFF
NA	TRBJ2-3	TRBV11-3	CASSLRQDPTDTQYF
NA	TRBJ1-1	TRBV5-1	CASSPPGRARPNTEAFF
TRBD1	TRBJ1-1	TRBV7-2	CASSLMGQGMTEAFF
TRBD1	TRBJ2-1	TRBV6-1	CASSAGGLGAYNEQFF
TRBD1	TRBJ1-5	TRBV6-6	CASTPYRGERLEPQHF
TRBD1	TRBJ1-4	TRBV6-5	CASREPGQNEKLFF
TRBD2	TRBJ2-7	TRBV28	CASSLSSSGYGSYEQYF
TRBD2	TRBJ2-1	TRBV6-6	CASRPSGRAANEQFF
TRBD1	TRBJ1-2	TRBV2	CASSRGQGILRVDYGYTF
NA	TRBJ2-7	TRBV19	CASSIKGGINEQYF
TRBD1	TRBJ1-5	TRBV19	CASSFRQGINGNQPQHF
TRBD1	TRBJ1-2	TRBV6-6	CASTNHGTGRLYGYTF
NA	TRBJ1-2	TRBV7-3	CASSPGRGSYGYTF
NA	TRBJ1-5	TRBV6-6	CASSYSMGRHQPQHF
NA	TRBJ2-3	TRBV2	CASSDPRSSGDTQYF
TRBD1	TRBJ2-4	TRBV5-1	CASSLVARGFLTKNIQYF
NA	TRBJ2-1	TRBV19	CASSIAVHEQFF
NA	TRBJ2-7	TRBV7-9	CASSLIRFEQYF
TRBD1	TRBJ1-1	TRBV7-9	CASSLVVSTGANTEAFF